This is a list of T cell receptor beta chains from one sample in a study of OX40 agonist ivuxolimab in advanced cancers. Clones were read by immunoSEQ multiplex PCR, and TCRdb kept only the in-frame ones, dropping some. This table holds 64,000 or so clones, roughly 80% found once. The sequenced sample was CD4+ or CD8+ T cells sorted from blood, obtained in a trial of the OX40 agonist ivuxolimab. The receptor set was obtained from an adult with an advanced solid tumor such as melanoma, head and neck, liver or kidney cancer. Each CDR3 is given without its conserved first and last residue. The order of the fields is D gene, J gene, V gene, CDR3 protein. D genes are given only for firm matches.

NA TRBJ1-1 TRBV9 ASSELFSSGPRPRGRAF
TRBD2 TRBJ2-7 TRBV4-2 ASSQGTGSGMVPYEQY
NA TRBJ1-1 TRBV9 ASSVDPQNTEAF
NA TRBJ2-5 TRBV5-6 ASSRDSPETQY
TRBD1 TRBJ1-5 TRBV7-2 ASSPTGWQPQH
NA TRBJ2-5 TRBV18 ASSPGAQETQY
TRBD2 TRBJ2-5 TRBV11-2 ASSLGVAGGETQY
NA TRBJ2-1 TRBV9 ASRAGLEAYNEQF
NA TRBJ1-6 TRBV9 ASSEGGRRRNSPLH
NA TRBJ2-7 TRBV19 ASSGSSEQY
NA TRBJ2-3 TRBV15 ATSRLEGRGTDTQY
NA TRBJ1-2 TRBV21-1 ASHEGRSPDHYGYT
NA TRBJ2-7 TRBV6-6 ASSWAAPYEQY
NA TRBJ1-1 TRBV5-1 ASSLADGVGNTEAF
TRBD1 TRBJ2-3 TRBV2 ASSPTGAHRIPSTSTDTQY
NA TRBJ2-6 TRBV4-1 ASSQESRGITGANVLT
NA TRBJ2-3 TRBV5-6 ASSPVPTDTQY
NA TRBJ1-2 TRBV2 ASSPVRGVENYGYT
NA TRBJ1-2 TRBV7-9 ASSLVQGRYGYT
TRBD2 TRBJ2-5 TRBV5-6 ASSQRALGGETQY
NA TRBJ2-7 TRBV5-1 ASSLISRVNYEQY
NA TRBJ2-7 TRBV30 AWSGGLGHQDDEQY
TRBD1 TRBJ1-1 TRBV5-5 ASSLTFDRGAF
NA TRBJ1-2 TRBV11-2 ASSGRGFGGYT
TRBD2 TRBJ2-3 TRBV10-1 ASSGPGTSLRGDTQY
NA TRBJ2-7 TRBV7-9 ASSSAGTVVAYEQY
NA TRBJ1-4 TRBV12-2 ASRTLGTGGLGNEKLF
NA TRBJ2-7 TRBV6-6 ASSRPGGAYEQY
TRBD1 TRBJ2-1 TRBV9 ASSVVGWGATGISDEQF
NA NA TRBV5-1 ASSWRLGSYEQY
TRBD1 TRBJ1-3 TRBV2 ASRGQLLSGNTIY
NA TRBJ2-6 TRBV19 ASSFGAGANVLT
TRBD1 TRBJ1-3 TRBV25-1 ARGDRGRLTFSGNTIY
TRBD1 TRBJ1-4 TRBV4-1 ASSQDPTGGEKLF
NA TRBJ2-2 TRBV28 ASSFIGELF
NA TRBJ1-6 TRBV5-5 ASSLDRFHSPLH
NA TRBJ1-2 TRBV5-4 ASSLVSNGYT
TRBD1 TRBJ1-2 TRBV28 ASRTGQGAGGYT
NA TRBJ1-1 TRBV7-3 ASSPSSNTEAF
NA TRBJ2-6 TRBV29-1 SVVPWNSGANVLT
NA TRBJ1-5 TRBV27 ASSFSGVGQPQH